This TCR beta chain was documented in a study of identical twins. A universal primer binding site was introduced by template switching. The final cDNA contained unique molecular identifiers. TCRdb itself ran the 5' RACE reads through MiXCR, one entry per CDR3 protein. This table holds approximately 260,000 distinct CDR3 sequences, around 8.3% found once. The length of the CDR3 is 14 residues. Germline V gene sequence: CDR1 SGHTA, CDR2 FQGNSA. V lost 2 bases, J lost 3 bases, and 11 bases lay in between. The same data also contributed to another study, on yellow fever vaccine responses in identical twins.

The sample consisted of CD8+ T cells sorted from blood. V gene TRBV7-2 combines with J gene TRBJ2-7; maybe TRBD2 (5 bases). The sequence derives from a woman between 18 and 29 years old in good health. DNA of the CDR3: TGTGCCAGCAGCTTACCGGGATTAAGCTACGAGCAGTACTTC. Translated: CASSLPGLSYEQYF.